This T cell receptor beta chain was sequenced during a study of monozygotic twins with inflammatory bowel disease. General observations from the study: Repertoire similarity did not differ between concordant and discordant twins, possibly owing to limited power. Especially with disease activity, IBD patients shared fewer clonotypes with others than healthy twins did.

TCRdb reprocessed the 5' RACE reads and reports one entry per CDR3 protein, with no DNA. The specimen's table records nearly 450,000 distinct CDR3 sequences. The CDR3 runs to 13 residues. Germline V gene data show CDR1 as SQVTM and CDR2 as ANQGSEA. As for this clonotype: Its antigen remains unknown.

Sequencing was carried out using blood. This TCR was sampled from a human donor with ulcerative colitis or Crohn's disease, or a healthy co-twin of an affected twin (not recorded which). This chain uses TRBV29-1 with TRBJ2-2; TCRdb picks TRBD1, but there is no DNA to check that call. The CDR3 here is CSAGQTNTGELFF.